The T cell receptor beta chain described here comes from a study of cytomegalovirus exposure and HLA in healthy donors. Study details: HLA-typed donors contributed 65 million to 95 million unique TCRs, which were held in an early data release.

Whole-study findings and limits: For most TCR beta V segments, an earlier analysis put the productive rate at about 87% or about 30% of the time.

Amplification used 60 Vbeta primers and 13 Jbeta primers. Generated by immunoSEQ multiplex PCR, the TCRdb table keeps only in-frame clones and is missing some. The sample includes 110,000 to 150,000 clones, just over 70% seen only once; the top ten take about 1.5%. Germline CDR1 reads MNHNY; CDR2 reads SVGAGI (reference sequence). The CDR3 has 16 amino acids. Trimming left V 4 bases short and J 0 bases short, with 12 bases between. This clone was counted only a few times. The antigen is not known. Sequencing used PBMCs. The chain links TRBV6-6 to TRBJ1-4; D perhaps matches TRBD1 (6 bases). This receptor was obtained from a woman aged 30 to 39 in good health and CMV-seronegative. CDR3 sequence (DNA): TGTGCCAGCAGTTGGACCGAGGGGGCAACTAATGAAAAACTGTTTTTT. It is translated as CASSWTEGATNEKLFF.